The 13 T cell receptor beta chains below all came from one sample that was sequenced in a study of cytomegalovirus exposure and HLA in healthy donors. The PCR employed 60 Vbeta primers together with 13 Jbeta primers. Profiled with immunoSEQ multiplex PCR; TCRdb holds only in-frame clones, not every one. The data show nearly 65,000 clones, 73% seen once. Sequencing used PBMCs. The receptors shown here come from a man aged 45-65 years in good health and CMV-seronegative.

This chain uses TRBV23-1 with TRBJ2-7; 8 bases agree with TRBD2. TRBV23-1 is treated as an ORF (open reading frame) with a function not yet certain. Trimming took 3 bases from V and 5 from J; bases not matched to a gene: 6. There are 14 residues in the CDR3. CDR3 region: CASSHPGGLDEQYF. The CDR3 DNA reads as TGCGCCAGCAGTCACCCGGGAGGGTTAGACGAGCAGTACTTC.

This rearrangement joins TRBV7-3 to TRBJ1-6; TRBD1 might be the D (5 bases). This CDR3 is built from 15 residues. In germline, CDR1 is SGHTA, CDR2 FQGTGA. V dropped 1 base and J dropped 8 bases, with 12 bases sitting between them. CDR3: CASSLRSGGDSPLHF. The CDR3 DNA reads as TGTGCCAGCAGCTTAAGGAGTGGAGGGGATTCACCCCTCCACTTT.

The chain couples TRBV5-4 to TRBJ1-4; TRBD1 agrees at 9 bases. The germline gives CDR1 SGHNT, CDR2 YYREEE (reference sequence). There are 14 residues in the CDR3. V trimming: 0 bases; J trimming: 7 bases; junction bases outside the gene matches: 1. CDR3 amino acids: CASSLGTGVEKLFF. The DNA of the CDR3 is TGTGCCAGCAGCTTGGGGACAGGGGTTGAAAAACTGTTTTTT.

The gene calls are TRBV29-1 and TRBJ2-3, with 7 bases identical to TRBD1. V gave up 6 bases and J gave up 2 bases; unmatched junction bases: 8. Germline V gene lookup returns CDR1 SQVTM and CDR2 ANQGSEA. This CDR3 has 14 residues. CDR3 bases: TGCAGCGTCGCCCCTGGACAGGCCACAGATACGCAGTATTTT. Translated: CSVAPGQATDTQYF.

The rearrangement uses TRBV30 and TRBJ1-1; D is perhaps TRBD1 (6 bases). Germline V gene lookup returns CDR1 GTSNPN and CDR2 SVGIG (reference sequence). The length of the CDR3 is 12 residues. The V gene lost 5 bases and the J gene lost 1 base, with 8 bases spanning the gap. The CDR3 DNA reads TGTGCCTGGGGGGGACAGAACACTGAAGCTTTCTTT. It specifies CAWGGQNTEAFF.

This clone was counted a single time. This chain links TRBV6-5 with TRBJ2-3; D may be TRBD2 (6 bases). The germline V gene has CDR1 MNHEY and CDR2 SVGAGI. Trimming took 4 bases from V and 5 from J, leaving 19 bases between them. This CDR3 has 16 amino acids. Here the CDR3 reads CASSWSIGGAKDTQYF. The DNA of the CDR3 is TGTGCCAGCAGTTGGTCCATCGGAGGGGCGAAAGATACGCAGTATTTT.

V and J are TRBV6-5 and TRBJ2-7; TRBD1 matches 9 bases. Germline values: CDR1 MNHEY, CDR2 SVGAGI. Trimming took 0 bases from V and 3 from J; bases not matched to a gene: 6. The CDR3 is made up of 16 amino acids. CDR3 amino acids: CASSYSTGTGIYEQYF. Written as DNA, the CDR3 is TGTGCCAGCAGTTACTCGACCGGGACAGGGATCTACGAGCAGTACTTC.

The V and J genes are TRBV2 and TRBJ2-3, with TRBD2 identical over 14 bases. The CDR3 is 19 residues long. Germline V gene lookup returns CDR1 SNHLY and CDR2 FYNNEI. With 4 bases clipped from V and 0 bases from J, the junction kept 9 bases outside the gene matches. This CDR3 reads CASSGTGLAGGTSTDTQYF. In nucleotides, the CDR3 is TGTGCCAGCAGTGGCACCGGACTAGCGGGGGGCACTAGCACAGATACGCAGTATTTT.

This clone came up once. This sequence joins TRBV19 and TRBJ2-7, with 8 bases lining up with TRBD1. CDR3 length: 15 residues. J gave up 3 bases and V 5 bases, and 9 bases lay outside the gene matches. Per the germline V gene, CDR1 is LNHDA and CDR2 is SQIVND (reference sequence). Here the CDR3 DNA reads TGTGCCAGTAGTGCGATTCAGGGGGCGGTCTACGAGCAGTACTTC. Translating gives CASSAIQGAVYEQYF. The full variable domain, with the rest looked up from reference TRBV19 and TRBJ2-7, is DGGITQSPKYLFRKEGQNVTLSCEQNLNHDAMYWYRQDPGQGLRLIYYSQIVNDFQKGDIAEGYSVSREKKESFPLTVTSAQKNPTAFYLCASSAIQGAVYEQYFGPGTRLTVT.

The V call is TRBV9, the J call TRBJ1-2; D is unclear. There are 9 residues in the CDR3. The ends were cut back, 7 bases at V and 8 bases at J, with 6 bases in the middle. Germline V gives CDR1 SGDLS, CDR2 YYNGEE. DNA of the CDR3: TGTGCCAGCGGAGCGGGCTACACCTTC. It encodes CASGAGYTF.

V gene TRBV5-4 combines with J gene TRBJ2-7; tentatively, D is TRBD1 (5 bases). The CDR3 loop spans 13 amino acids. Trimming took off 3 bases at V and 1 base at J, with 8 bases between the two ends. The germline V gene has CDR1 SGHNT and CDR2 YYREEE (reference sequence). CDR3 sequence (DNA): TGTGCCAGCAGCTCTCGACAGTCCTACGAGCAGTACTTC. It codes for CASSSRQSYEQYF.

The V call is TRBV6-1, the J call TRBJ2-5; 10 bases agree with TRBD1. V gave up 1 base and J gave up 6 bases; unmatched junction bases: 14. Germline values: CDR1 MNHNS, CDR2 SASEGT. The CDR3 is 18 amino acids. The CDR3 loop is CASSEGEGTGVVGKTQYF. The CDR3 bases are TGTGCCAGCAGTGAAGGAGAAGGGACAGGGGTTGTAGGAAAGACCCAGTACTTC.

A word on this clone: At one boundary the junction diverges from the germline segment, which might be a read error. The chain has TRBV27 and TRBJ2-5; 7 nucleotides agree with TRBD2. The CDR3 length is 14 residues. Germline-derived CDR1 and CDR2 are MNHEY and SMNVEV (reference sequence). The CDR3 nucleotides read TGTGCCAGCAGTTTATCGCGGGGAGGGGAGAGCCAGTACTTC. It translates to CASSLSRGGESQYF.